The 24 T cell receptor beta chains listed next were all sequenced from one sample in a study of cytotoxic CD8 clonotypes in ibrutinib-treated CLL. Measured with immunoSEQ multiplex PCR; TCRdb has only the in-frame clones, and not every one. This sample yields 150,000 to 200,000 clones, of which about 88% are seen a single time; around 3.1% belongs to the top ten. The specimen was PBMCs, collected at disease progression, from a patient treated with ibrutinib. The receptors were sampled from a human donor with chronic lymphocytic leukemia.

Here the CDR3 DNA reads TGTGCCAGCATAAGAGGGGCCTACTCCTACAATGAGCAGTTCTTC. The encoded protein is CASIRGAYSYNEQFF. The chain combines TRBV28 with TRBJ2-1; D is perhaps TRBD1 or TRBD2 (5 bases each). The CDR3 runs to 15 residues. The V gene's germline CDR1 is MDHEN and CDR2 SYDVKM. V was pared by 7 bases and J by 0 bases, with 13 bases between.

The gene calls are TRBV5-1 and TRBJ2-3; D tentatively reads TRBD1 or TRBD2 (5 bases each). CDR3 length: 16 amino acids. V was trimmed by 0 bases and J by 3 bases, leaving 14 bases between them. Per the germline V gene, CDR1 is SGHRS and CDR2 is YFSETQ. Here the CDR3 reads CASSLGGQGGTDTQYF. The CDR3 DNA sequence: TGCGCCAGCAGCTTGGGAGGGCAGGGTGGTACAGATACGCAGTATTTT.

Written as DNA, the CDR3 is TGTGCCTGGAGTACTCCATTAGCAACTAATGAAAAACTGTTTTTT. Translated: CAWSTPLATNEKLFF. This chain uses TRBV30 with TRBJ1-4; the D is unclear. Germline V gene sequence: CDR1 GTSNPN, CDR2 SVGIG (reference sequence). The CDR3 runs to 15 residues. Trimming shortened V by 2 bases and J by 0 bases, and 10 bases separated the two germline ends.

Only a few counts were recorded for this clone. Other DNA sequences from this sample encode an identical CDR3 as well. J is TRBJ1-5 and V is TRBV7-9; no firm D call. The V and J ends lost 1 base and 0 bases respectively, with 7 bases between them. The CDR3 extends over 15 amino acids. Germline values: CDR1 SEHNR, CDR2 FQNEAQ (reference sequence). In DNA, the CDR3 is TGTGCCAGCAGCTTAGGTGGCTATAGCAATCAGCCCCAGCATTTT. It specifies CASSLGGYSNQPQHF.

This sequence joins TRBV7-6 and TRBJ2-7, with 12 positions matching TRBD2. The CDR3 is made up of 16 amino acids. The ends lost 5 bases at V and 0 bases at J; junction bases unmatched: 5. In germline, CDR1 is SGHVS, CDR2 FNYEAQ. CDR3 in DNA: TGTGCCAGCAGCCCACTAGCGGGAGGAGGCTCCTACGAGCAGTACTTC. Its translation is CASSPLAGGGSYEQYF. The whole variable domain, filled in from reference TRBV7-6 and TRBJ2-7, reads GAGVSQSPRYKVTKRGQDVALRCDPISGHVSLYWYRQALGQGPEFLTYFNYEAQQDKSGLPNDRFSAERPEGSISTLTIQRTEQRDSAMYRCASSPLAGGGSYEQYFGPGTRLTVT.

In its sample, this clone was seen once. The chain carries TRBV2 and TRBJ1-2; D is unresolved. Trimming left V 4 bases short and J 3 bases short, with 21 bases between. The length of the CDR3 is 17 residues. Germline V gives CDR1 SNHLY, CDR2 FYNNEI. This CDR3 reads CASSGRSRSQTYYGYTF. CDR3 nucleotides: TGTGCCAGCAGTGGAAGAAGCAGGTCCCAGACTTACTATGGCTACACCTTC.

The chain uses TRBV2 and TRBJ2-2, with D maybe TRBD1 (8 bases). The CDR3 is 16 amino acids. With 3 bases removed from V and 4 bases from J, the gap between germline ends came to 15 bases. From germline, CDR1 is SNHLY and CDR2 FYNNEI. CDR3 sequence: CASSDPDREGTGELFF. The CDR3 coding sequence is TGTGCCAGCAGTGATCCGGACAGGGAGGGCACCGGGGAGCTGTTTTTT.

The rearrangement joins TRBV7-9 to TRBJ2-3; unclear D gene. This CDR3 comprises 12 residues. Trimming removed 5 bases at V and 4 bases at J, with 7 bases between. Per the germline V gene, CDR1 is SEHNR and CDR2 is FQNEAQ (reference sequence). The CDR3 is CASSTRPDTQYF. CDR3 in DNA: TGTGCCAGCAGCACCCGCCCAGATACGCAGTATTTT.

The chain recombines TRBV18 with TRBJ1-1; the D gene is possibly TRBD1 (5 bases). Germline V gives CDR1 KGHSH, CDR2 LQKENI. With 3 bases removed from V and 5 bases from J, the gap between germline ends came to 10 bases. The CDR3 spans 13 residues. In DNA form, the CDR3 reads TGTGCCAGCTCACCGGGGCAGAGTACTGAAGCTTTCTTT. The encoded protein is CASSPGQSTEAFF.

This clone was recorded a few times. A junction end diverges from the germline sequence, so it may reflect a read error. The V gene is TRBV2, the J gene TRBJ1-4; TRBD1 is a possible D gene (6 bases). The CDR3 length is 12 residues. Germline V CDR1 and CDR2: SNHLY, FYNNEI. The CDR3 bases are TGTGCCAGCAGTGAAGAGGGGGAAAAGCTGTTTTTT. Translating it yields CASSEEGEKLFF.

V usage is TRBV5-1 and J usage is TRBJ2-7, with D uncertain. From germline, CDR1 is SGHRS and CDR2 YFSETQ. V lost 3 bases and J lost 2, with 15 bases in between. The CDR3 length is 15 residues. The CDR3 region has the DNA TGCGCCAGCAGCTACGCGCCGGTCGGAACCTACGAGCAGTACTTC. It is translated as CASSYAPVGTYEQYF.

The genes are TRBV9 and TRBJ2-3, with D unclear. This CDR3 region has 11 residues. Germline assignment: CDR1 SGDLS and CDR2 YYNGEE. Trimming pared 1 base from V and 5 bases from J, leaving 2 bases between. The CDR3: CASSVRDTQYF. CDR3 DNA sequence: TGTGCCAGCAGCGTACGAGATACGCAGTATTTT.

The J gene is TRBJ2-2, the V gene TRBV27; TRBD2 matches at 9 bases. From germline, CDR1 is MNHEY and CDR2 SMNVEV (reference sequence). The CDR3 contains 15 residues. Germline trimming cut 6 bases from V and 6 bases from J; bases unmatched to any gene: 8. The CDR3 reads CASRRLAGVPGELFF. The CDR3, as DNA: TGTGCCAGCAGAAGATTAGCGGGAGTCCCCGGGGAGCTGTTTTTT.

The chain combines TRBV5-4 with TRBJ2-3; 9 positions match TRBD2. Germline CDR1 and CDR2: SGHNT and YYREEE (reference sequence). The CDR3 is 15 amino acids. V lost 4 bases, J lost 3 bases, and 6 bases stayed unmatched. CDR3 residues: CASSDSGSLTDTQYF. CDR3 in DNA: TGTGCCAGCAGCGATAGCGGGAGCCTAACAGATACGCAGTATTTT.

The chain is built from TRBV28 and TRBJ1-3; D call uncertain. The CDR3 length is 15 residues. CDR1 and CDR2 from the germline V gene are MDHEN and SYDVKM. The V gene lost 2 bases and the J gene lost 0 bases, with 8 bases spanning the gap. CDR3 sequence (DNA): TGTGCCAGCAGTTTAGGGGTATACTCTGGAAACACCATATATTTT. Amino acid sequence: CASSLGVYSGNTIYF.

The rearrangement links TRBV5-4 to TRBJ2-3; D unclear. V was cut by 2 bases and J by 4 bases, with 11 bases left in between. The CDR3 is 14 amino acids. Germline CDR1 reads SGHNT; CDR2 reads YYREEE (reference sequence). CDR3 in DNA: TGTGCCAGCAGCTTAGCAGCGACGTCAGATACGCAGTATTTT. Its translation is CASSLAATSDTQYF. Supplemented by reference TRBV5-4 and TRBJ2-3, the full variable domain reads ETGVTQSPTHLIKTRGQQVTLRCSSQSGHNTVSWYQQALGQGPQFIFQYYREEENGRGNFPPRFSGLQFPNYSSELNVNALELDDSALYLCASSLAATSDTQYFGPGTRLTVL.

CDR3 bases: TGTGCCAGCAGCGTAGACAAAGAACCGCAGTACTTC. It is translated as CASSVDKEPQYF. J is TRBJ2-7 and V is TRBV9; D is uncertain. V was clipped by 0 bases and J by 9 bases, with 10 bases between them. Looked up from germline, CDR1 is SGDLS and CDR2 is YYNGEE. The CDR3 contains 12 residues.

The chain combines TRBV19 with TRBJ2-2; the D is unclear. The germline gives CDR1 LNHDA, CDR2 SQIVND (reference sequence). This CDR3 has 15 residues. V was pared by 5 bases and J by 0 bases, with 10 bases between. In nucleotides, the CDR3 is TGTGCCAGTAGTGCCGACATCCCGAACACCGGGGAGCTGTTTTTT. Translated: CASSADIPNTGELFF.

The chain joins TRBV19 to TRBJ1-2; D gene unclear. The CDR3 runs 15 residues. Trimming took 5 bases from V and 7 from J, leaving 20 bases between them. Germline CDR1 is LNHDA and CDR2 is SQIVND (reference sequence). The DNA for the CDR3 is TGTGCCAGTAGTCCCGAAGTAGGAGTGTACCCTGGCTACACCTTC. Protein: CASSPEVGVYPGYTF.

This clone was seen a handful of times. The rearrangement uses TRBV6-5 and TRBJ2-7, with D uncertain. The V end was cut by 6 bases, the J end by 4 bases, with 7 bases between. The CDR3 extends over 11 amino acids. Germline V gene sequence: CDR1 MNHEY, CDR2 SVGAGI. Written as DNA, the CDR3 is TGTGCCAGCAGCCGAGATTACGAGCAGTACTTC. It is translated as CASSRDYEQYF.

This sequence joins TRBV11-2 and TRBJ2-1; D gene ambiguous. The length of the CDR3 is 11 residues. CDR1 and CDR2 from the germline V gene are SGHAT and FQNNGV. V was pared by 6 bases and J by 6 bases, with 6 bases between. DNA of the CDR3: TGTGCCAGCAGTCCCTCCAATGAGCAGTTCTTC. As protein: CASSPSNEQFF.

The rearrangement uses TRBV5-6 and TRBJ2-5; 9 bases map to TRBD1. The CDR3 is 16 residues long. The trim removed 3 bases at V and 2 bases at J, leaving 8 bases unmatched. Germline CDR1 and CDR2: SGHDT and YYEEEE. The CDR3 region is CASSYPGQGGQETQYF. The CDR3 DNA is TGTGCCAGCAGCTACCCGGGACAGGGAGGACAAGAGACCCAGTACTTC.

V is TRBV5-1 and J is TRBJ2-2; D ambiguous. The germline CDR1 and CDR2 sequences are SGHRS and YFSETQ. The CDR3 covers 15 residues. V was cut by 2 bases and J by 1 base, with 9 bases left in between. CDR3 sequence reads: CASSFQERNTGELFF. The CDR3 DNA follows: TGCGCCAGCAGCTTCCAGGAAAGGAACACCGGGGAGCTGTTTTTT.

The V call is TRBV4-1, the J call TRBJ1-1, with D tentatively TRBD1 (5 bases). The germline CDR1 and CDR2 sequences are MGHRA and YSYEKL. This CDR3 region has 16 residues. V was clipped by 3 bases and J by 1 base, with 15 bases between them. CDR3 loop: CASSHEGRKKNTEAFF. CDR3 DNA sequence: TGCGCCAGCAGCCATGAGGGGAGAAAAAAGAACACTGAAGCTTTCTTT.